This TCR beta chain was retrieved from a study of cytomegalovirus exposure and HLA in healthy donors. For the study at large: HLA-typed donors were the source of about 85 million unique TCRs, which an early data release held. Study-level points and caveats: Later analysis showed TCR association rates varying by HLA locus, highest for DRB1 and lowest for HLA-C.

Remarks on this clone: Its antigen is unknown.

Per germline, CDR1 MNHEY and CDR2 SVGAGI. V gave up 8 bases and J gave up 2 bases, with 11 bases separating them. The CDR3 extends over 13 amino acids. PCR was performed using 60 Vbeta and 13 Jbeta primers. Original handling: There were about 88 million unique TCR beta chains by a later count, and 10 million to 12 million of them were shared. Sequenced by immunoSEQ multiplex PCR; TCRdb stores in-frame clones only, minus some. V, J and clone size derive from that table, while D and trimming were established from the DNA sequence. Among 150,000 to 200,000 clones listed, 81% were seen once. The clonotype was recovered from a young man in good health and CMV-seronegative. This chain links TRBV6-5 with TRBJ2-3; weak D call: TRBD2 (6 bases). Sequenced sample: PBMCs. The CDR3 sequence: CASRSGYTDTQYF. CDR3 sequence (DNA): TGTGCCAGCCGGAGCGGGTACACAGATACGCAGTATTTT.